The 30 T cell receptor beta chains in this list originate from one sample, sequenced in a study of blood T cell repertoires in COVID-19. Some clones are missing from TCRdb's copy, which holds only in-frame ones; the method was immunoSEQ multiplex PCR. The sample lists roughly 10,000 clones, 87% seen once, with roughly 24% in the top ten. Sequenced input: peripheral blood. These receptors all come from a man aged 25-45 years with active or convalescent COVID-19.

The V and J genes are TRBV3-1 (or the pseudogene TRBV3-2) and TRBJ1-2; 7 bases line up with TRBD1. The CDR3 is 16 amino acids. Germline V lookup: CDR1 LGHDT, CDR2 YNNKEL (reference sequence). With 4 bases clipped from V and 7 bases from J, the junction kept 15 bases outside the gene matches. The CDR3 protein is CASSRSHTGDSGGYTF. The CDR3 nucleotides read TGTGCCAGCAGCCGATCACATACAGGGGATTCTGGTGGCTACACCTTC.

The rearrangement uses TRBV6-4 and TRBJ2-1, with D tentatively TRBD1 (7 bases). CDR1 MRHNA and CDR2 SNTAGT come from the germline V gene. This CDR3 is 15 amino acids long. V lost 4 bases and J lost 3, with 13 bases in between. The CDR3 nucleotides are TGTGCCAGCAGTGCCGGACAGGAGGGCTACAATGAGCAGTTCTTC. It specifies CASSAGQEGYNEQFF.

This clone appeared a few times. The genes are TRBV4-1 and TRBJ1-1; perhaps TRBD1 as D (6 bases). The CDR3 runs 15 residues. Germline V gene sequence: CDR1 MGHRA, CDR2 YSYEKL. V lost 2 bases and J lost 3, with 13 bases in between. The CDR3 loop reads CASSQNRAADTEAFF. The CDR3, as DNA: TGCGCCAGCAGCCAAAACAGGGCTGCGGACACTGAAGCTTTCTTT.

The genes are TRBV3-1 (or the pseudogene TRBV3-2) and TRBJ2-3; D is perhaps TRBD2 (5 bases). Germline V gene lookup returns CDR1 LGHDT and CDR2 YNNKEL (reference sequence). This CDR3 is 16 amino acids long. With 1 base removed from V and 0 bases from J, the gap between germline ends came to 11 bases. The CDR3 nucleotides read TGTGCCAGCAGCCAAGCCGGGGTGACGAGCACAGATACGCAGTATTTT. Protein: CASSQAGVTSTDTQYF.

CDR3 sequence reads: CSVELEVSYEQYF. The CDR3 nucleotides read TGCAGCGTTGAACTGGAGGTATCCTACGAGCAGTACTTC. The chain uses TRBV29-1 and TRBJ2-7; maybe TRBD2 (5 bases). V gave up 2 bases and J gave up 1 base, with 9 bases separating them. Germline V gene sequence: CDR1 SQVTM, CDR2 ANQGSEA. The CDR3 is 13 residues long.

The DNA for the CDR3 is TGTGCCACCAGCAGAGGGCGGTTCGGGGAGCTGTTTTTT. It codes for CATSRGRFGELFF. The chain is built from TRBV15 and TRBJ2-2, with D unclear. The V end was cut by 1 base, the J end by 7 bases, with 7 bases between. CDR1 LNHNV and CDR2 YYDKDF come from the germline V gene (reference sequence). This CDR3 contains 13 residues.

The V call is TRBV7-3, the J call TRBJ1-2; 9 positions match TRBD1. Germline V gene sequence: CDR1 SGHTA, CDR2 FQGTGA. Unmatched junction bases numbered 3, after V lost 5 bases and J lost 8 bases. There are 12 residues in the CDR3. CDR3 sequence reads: CASSPGQGGYTF. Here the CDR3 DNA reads TGTGCCAGCAGCCCGGGACAGGGAGGCTACACCTTC.

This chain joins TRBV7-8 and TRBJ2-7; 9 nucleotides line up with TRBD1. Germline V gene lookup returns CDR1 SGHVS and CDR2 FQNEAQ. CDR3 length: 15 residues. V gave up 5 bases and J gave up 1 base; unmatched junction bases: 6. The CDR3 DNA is TGTGCCAGCAGCCGAACACAGGGGGCGTCCTACGAGCAGTACTTC. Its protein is CASSRTQGASYEQYF.

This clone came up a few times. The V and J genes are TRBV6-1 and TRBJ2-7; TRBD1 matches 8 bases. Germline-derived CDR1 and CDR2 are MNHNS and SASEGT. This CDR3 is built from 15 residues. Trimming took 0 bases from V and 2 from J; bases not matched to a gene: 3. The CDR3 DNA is TGTGCCAGCAGTGAAGCGGCGGACAGGGCCTACGAGCAGTACGTC. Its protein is CASSEAADRAYEQYV.

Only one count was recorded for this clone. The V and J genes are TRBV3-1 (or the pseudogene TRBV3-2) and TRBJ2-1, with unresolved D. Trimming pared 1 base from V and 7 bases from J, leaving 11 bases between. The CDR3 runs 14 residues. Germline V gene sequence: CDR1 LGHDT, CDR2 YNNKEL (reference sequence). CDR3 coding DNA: TGTGCCAGCAGCCAAGGTGAGGCCCAAAATGAGCAGTTCTTC. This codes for CASSQGEAQNEQFF.

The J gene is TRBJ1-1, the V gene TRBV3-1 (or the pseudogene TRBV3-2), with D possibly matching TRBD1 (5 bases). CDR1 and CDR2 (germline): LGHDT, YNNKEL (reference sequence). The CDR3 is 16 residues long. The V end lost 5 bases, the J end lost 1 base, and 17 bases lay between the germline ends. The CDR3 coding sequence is TGTGCCAGCAGCAGCCTATGGGGCAAAGGGAACACTGAAGCTTTCTTT. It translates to CASSSLWGKGNTEAFF.

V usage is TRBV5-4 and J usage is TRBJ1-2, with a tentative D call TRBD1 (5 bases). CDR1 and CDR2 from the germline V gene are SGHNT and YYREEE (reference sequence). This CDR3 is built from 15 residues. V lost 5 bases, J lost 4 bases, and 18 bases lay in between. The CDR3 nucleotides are TGTGCCAGCAGTAACTTAACACAGGACATCTATGGCTACACCTTC. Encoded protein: CASSNLTQDIYGYTF.

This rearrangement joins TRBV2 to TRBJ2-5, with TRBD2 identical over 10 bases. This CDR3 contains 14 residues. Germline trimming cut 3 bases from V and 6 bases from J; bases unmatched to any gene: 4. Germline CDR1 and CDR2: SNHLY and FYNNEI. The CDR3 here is CASSEGAGGKTQYF. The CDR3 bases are TGTGCCAGCAGTGAGGGAGCGGGGGGGAAGACCCAGTACTTC.

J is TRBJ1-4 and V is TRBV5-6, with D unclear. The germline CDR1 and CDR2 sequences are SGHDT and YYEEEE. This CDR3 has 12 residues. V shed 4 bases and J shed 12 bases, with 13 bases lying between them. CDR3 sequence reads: CASSTDGLELFF. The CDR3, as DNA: TGTGCCAGCAGCACCGACGGGTTAGAACTGTTTTTT.

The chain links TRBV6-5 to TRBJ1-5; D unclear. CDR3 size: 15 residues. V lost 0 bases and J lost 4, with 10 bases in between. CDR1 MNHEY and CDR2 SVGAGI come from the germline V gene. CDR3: CASSYSIYSNQPQHF. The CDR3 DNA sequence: TGTGCCAGCAGTTACTCGATTTACAGTAATCAGCCCCAGCATTTT.

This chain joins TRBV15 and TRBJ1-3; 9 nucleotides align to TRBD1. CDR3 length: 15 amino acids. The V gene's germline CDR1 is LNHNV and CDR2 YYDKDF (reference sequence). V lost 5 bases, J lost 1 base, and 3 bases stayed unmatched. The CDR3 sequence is CATSVDRGSGNTIYF. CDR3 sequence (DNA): TGTGCCACCAGCGTAGACAGGGGGTCTGGAAACACCATATATTTT.

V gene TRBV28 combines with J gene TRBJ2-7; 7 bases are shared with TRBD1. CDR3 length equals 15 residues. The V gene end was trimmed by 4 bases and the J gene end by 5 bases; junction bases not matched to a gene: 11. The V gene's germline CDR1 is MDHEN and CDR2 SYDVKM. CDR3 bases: TGTGCCAGCAGTTGGACCGGGACAGTGGCCCACGAGCAGTACTTC. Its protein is CASSWTGTVAHEQYF.

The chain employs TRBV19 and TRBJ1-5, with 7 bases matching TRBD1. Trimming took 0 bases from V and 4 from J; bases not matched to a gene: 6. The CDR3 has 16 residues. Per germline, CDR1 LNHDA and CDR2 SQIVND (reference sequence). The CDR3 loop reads CASSIDRQGMNQPQHF. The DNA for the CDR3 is TGTGCCAGTAGTATAGATAGACAGGGCATGAATCAGCCCCAGCATTTT. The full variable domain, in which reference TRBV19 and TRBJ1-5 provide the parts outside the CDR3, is DGGITQSPKYLFRKEGQNVTLSCEQNLNHDAMYWYRQDPGQGLRLIYYSQIVNDFQKGDIAEGYSVSREKKESFPLTVTSAQKNPTAFYLCASSIDRQGMNQPQHFGDGTRLSIL.

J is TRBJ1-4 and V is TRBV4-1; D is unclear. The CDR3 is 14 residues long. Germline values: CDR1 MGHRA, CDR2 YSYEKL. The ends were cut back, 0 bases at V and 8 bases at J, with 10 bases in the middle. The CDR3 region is CASSQEGRGEKLFF. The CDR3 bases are TGCGCCAGCAGCCAAGAGGGTAGAGGGGAAAAACTGTTTTTT.

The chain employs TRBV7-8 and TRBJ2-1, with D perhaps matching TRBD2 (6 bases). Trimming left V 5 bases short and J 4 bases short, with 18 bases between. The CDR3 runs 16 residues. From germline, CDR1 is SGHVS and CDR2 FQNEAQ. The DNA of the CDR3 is TGTGCCAGCAGCGAAAAGGTCTGGACTAAGTACAATGAGCAGTTCTTC. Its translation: CASSEKVWTKYNEQFF.

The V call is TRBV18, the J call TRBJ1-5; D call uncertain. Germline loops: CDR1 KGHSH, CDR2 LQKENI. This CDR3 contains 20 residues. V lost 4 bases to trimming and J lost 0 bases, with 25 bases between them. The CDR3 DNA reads TGTGCCAGCTCACTCAGACACCCCCCGGGAGAACCACATAGCAATCAGCCCCAGCATTTT. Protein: CASSLRHPPGEPHSNQPQHF.

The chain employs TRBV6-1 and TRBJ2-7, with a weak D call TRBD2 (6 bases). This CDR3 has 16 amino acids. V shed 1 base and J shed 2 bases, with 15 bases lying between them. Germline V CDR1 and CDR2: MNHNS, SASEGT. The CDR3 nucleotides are TGTGCCAGCAGTGAAGAGTTGGCTACGGGAGCCTACGAGCAGTACTTC. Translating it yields CASSEELATGAYEQYF.

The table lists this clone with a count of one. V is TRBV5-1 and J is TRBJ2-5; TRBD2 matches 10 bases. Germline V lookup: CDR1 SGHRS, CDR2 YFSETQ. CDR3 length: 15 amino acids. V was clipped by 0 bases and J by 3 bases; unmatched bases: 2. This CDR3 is CASSLGGTSEETQYF. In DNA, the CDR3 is TGCGCCAGCAGCTTGGGGGGGACTAGCGAAGAGACCCAGTACTTC.

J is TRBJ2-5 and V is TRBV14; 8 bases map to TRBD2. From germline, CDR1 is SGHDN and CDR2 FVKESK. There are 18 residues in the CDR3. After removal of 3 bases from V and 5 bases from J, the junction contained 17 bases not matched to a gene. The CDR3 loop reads CASSHPPGLGSHWETQYF. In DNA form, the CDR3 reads TGTGCCAGCAGCCACCCCCCGGGACTAGGATCTCATTGGGAGACCCAGTACTTC.

The CDR3 is CASSQRDGGYNEQFF. The CDR3 bases are TGCGCCAGCAGCCAACGGGACGGGGGCTACAATGAGCAGTTCTTC. This chain connects TRBV4-1 to TRBJ2-1, with D maybe TRBD2 (6 bases). The CDR3 totals 15 residues. V shed 2 bases and J shed 3 bases, with 11 bases lying between them. The germline gives CDR1 MGHRA, CDR2 YSYEKL.

CDR3 sequence (DNA): TGTGCCAGCAGCCTTCAAACAGGGTACCAAGAGACCCAGTACTTC. Protein: CASSLQTGYQETQYF. The chain recombines TRBV4-2 with TRBJ2-5, with D perhaps matching TRBD1 (6 bases). The V end lost 4 bases, the J end lost 0 bases, and 12 bases lay between the germline ends. CDR1 and CDR2 (germline): LGHNA, YNFKEQ. This CDR3 is 15 amino acids long.

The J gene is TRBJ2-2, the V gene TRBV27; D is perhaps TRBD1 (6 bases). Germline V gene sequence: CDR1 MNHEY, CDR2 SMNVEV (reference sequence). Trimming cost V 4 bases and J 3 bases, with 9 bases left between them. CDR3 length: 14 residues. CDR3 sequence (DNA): TGTGCCAGCAGTTGGGCAGGGGACACCGGGGAGCTGTTTTTT. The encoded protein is CASSWAGDTGELFF.

The CDR3 DNA is TGTGCCACCAGTTTACCCGGGACAGAGCAGTTCTTC. This encodes CATSLPGTEQFF. The chain carries TRBV24-1 and TRBJ2-1, with TRBD1 as a possible D gene (6 bases). The CDR3 contains 12 residues. Between the trimmed V and J ends, which lost 6 bases and 10 bases, there was a span of 12 bases. Germline V gene lookup returns CDR1 KGHDR and CDR2 SFDVKD.

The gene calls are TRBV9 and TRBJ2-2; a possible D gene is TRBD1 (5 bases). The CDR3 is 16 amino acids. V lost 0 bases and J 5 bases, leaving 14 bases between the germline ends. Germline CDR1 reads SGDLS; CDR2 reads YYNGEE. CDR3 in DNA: TGTGCCAGCAGCGTAGCAGGCAGGGAAGGAACCGGGGAGCTGTTTTTT. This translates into CASSVAGREGTGELFF.

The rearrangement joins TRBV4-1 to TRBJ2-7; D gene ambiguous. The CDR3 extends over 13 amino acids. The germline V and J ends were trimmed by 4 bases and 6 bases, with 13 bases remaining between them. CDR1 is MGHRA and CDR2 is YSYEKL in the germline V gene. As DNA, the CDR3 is TGCGCCAGCAGCCCCACCCGCGGCGGCGAGCAGTACGTC. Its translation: CASSPTRGGEQYV.